Here is one TCR beta chain with its context. Its antigen is undetermined. J was trimmed by 4 bases and V by 0 bases; bases with no gene match: 4. The CDR3 loop spans 15 amino acids. Germline assignment: CDR1 DFQATT and CDR2 SNEGSKA (reference sequence). TCRdb fed the reads into MiXCR, producing one record per CDR3 protein. This table holds over 300,000 distinct CDR3 sequences, 15% to 20% found once. The sample belongs to a study of T cell repertoires in cytomegalovirus infection. Findings of the study overall: The ex vivo response was dominated by HLA-C-restricted CMV-specific TCR beta clonotypes.

The chain combines TRBV20-1 with TRBJ2-5; the match to TRBD2 covers 11 bases. The source is a human donor in good health (CMV status not recorded). Some clones in this sample may be carry-over from other donors' samples. Sequencing was carried out using PBMCs. CDR3 coding DNA: TGCAGTGCTAGAGAGCCTAGCGGGGGGTTAGAGACCCAGTACTTC. Its translation is CSAREPSGGLETQYF.